Reported below is one T cell receptor (beta chain). The germline V gene encodes CDR1 ENHRY and CDR2 SYGVKD. This CDR3 is 14 amino acids long. The V and J ends lost 5 bases and 4 bases respectively, with 14 bases between them. Vbeta (60) and Jbeta (13) primers were used in the PCR. Sequencing used immunoSEQ multiplex PCR; TCRdb keeps in-frame clones, though not all of them. The record lists approximately 140,000 clones, of which the ten most abundant hold approximately 1.5%. The sample belongs to a study of cytomegalovirus exposure and HLA in healthy donors. The wider study: Prior work identified under 130 million unique TCR beta sequences in roughly 180 million T cells.

This TCR came from a woman aged 35 to 49 in good health and CMV-seronegative. Material: PBMCs. The rearrangement links TRBV10-3 to TRBJ1-2; D unclear. The CDR3, as DNA: TGTGCCATCAGTCATCAACAGTCTACCTATGGCTACACCTTC. Amino acid sequence: CAISHQQSTYGYTF.